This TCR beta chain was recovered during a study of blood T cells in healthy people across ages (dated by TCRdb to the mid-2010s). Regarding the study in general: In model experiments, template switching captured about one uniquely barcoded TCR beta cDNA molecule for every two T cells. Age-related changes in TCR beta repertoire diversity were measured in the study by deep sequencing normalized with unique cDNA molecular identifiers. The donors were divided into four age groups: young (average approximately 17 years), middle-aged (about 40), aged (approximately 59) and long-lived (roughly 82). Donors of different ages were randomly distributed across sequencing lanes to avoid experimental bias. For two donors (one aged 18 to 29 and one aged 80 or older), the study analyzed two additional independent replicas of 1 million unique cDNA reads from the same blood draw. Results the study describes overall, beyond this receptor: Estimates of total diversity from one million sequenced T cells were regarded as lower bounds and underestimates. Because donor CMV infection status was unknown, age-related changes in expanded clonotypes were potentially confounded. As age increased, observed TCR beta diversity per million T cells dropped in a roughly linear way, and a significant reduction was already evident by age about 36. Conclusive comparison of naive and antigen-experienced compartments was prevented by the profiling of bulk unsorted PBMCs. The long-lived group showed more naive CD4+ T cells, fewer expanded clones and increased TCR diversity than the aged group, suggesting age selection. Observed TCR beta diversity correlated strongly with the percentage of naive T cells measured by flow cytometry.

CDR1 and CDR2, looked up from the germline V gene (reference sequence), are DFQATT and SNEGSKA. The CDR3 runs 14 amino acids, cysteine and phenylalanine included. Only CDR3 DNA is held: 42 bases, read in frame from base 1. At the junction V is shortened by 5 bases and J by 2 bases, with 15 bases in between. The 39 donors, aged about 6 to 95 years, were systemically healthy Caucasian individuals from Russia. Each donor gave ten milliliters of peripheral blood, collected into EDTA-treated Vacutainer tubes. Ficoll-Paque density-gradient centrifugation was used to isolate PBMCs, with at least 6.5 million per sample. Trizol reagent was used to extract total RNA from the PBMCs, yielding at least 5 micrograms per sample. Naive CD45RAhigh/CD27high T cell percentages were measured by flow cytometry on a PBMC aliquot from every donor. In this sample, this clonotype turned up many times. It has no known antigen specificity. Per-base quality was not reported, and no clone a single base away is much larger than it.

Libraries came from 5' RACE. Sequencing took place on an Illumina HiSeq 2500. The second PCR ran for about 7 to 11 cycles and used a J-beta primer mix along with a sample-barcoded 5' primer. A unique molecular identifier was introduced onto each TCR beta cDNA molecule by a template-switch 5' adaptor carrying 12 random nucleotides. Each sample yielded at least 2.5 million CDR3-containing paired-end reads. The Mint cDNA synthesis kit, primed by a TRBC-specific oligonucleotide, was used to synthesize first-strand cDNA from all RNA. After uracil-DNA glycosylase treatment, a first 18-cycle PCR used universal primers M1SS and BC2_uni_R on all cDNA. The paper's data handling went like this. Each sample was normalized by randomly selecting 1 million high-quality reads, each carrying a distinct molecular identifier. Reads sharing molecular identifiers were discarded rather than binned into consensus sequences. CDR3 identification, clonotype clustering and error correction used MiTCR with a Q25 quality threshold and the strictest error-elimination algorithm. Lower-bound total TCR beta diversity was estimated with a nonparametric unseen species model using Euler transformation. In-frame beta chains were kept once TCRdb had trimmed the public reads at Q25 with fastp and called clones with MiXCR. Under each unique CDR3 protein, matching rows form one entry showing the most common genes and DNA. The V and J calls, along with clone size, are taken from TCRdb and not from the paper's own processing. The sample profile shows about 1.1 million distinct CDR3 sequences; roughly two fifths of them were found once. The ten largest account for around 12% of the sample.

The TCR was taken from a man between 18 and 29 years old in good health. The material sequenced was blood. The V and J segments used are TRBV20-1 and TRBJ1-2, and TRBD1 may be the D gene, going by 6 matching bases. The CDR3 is CSAAKGQSNYGYTF. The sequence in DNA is TGCAGTGCTGCAAAAGGACAGTCCAACTATGGCTACACCTTC.